This T cell receptor (beta chain) is from a study of T cell responses to AZD1222 COVID-19 vaccine. Points from the study as a whole: At study baseline, merely more than 5 AZD1222 recipients were seropositive. Reportedly, nearly half the spike-specific TCRs target unmutated variant regions.

Germline values: CDR1 MGHRA, CDR2 YSYEKL. This CDR3 contains 15 residues. The V gene end was trimmed by 6 bases and the J gene end by 3 bases; junction bases not matched to a gene: 4. Pooled together were second doses at about 4 or about 12 weeks. As regards this clone: Its antigen remains unknown.

Sequencing used immunoSEQ multiplex PCR; TCRdb keeps in-frame clones, though not all of them. The data hold under 110,000 clones, with around 87% observed a single time. Sample: peripheral blood, taken 28 days after the second AZD1222 dose. This chain uses TRBV4-1 with TRBJ1-4, with 10 nucleotides matching TRBD1. The sequence came from an adult who received the AZD1222 COVID-19 vaccine. Here the CDR3 DNA reads TGCGCCAGCAGGACAGGGGGCATAGCTAATGAAAAACTGTTTTTT. Residues: CASRTGGIANEKLFF.